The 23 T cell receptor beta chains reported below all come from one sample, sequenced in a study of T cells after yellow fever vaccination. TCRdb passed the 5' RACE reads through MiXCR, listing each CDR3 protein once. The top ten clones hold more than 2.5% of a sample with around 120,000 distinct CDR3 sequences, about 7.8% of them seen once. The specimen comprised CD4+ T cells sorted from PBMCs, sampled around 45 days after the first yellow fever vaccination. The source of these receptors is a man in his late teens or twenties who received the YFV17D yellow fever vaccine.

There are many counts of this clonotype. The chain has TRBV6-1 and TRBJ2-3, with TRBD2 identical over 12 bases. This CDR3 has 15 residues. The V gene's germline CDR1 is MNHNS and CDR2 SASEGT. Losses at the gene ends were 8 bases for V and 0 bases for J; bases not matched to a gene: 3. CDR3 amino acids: CASWTSGASTDTQYF. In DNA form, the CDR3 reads TGTGCCAGCTGGACTAGCGGGGCCAGCACAGATACGCAGTATTTT.

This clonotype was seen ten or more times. The CDR3 sequence: CATSIGQVPGYTF. DNA of the CDR3: TGTGCCACCAGCATCGGACAGGTCCCTGGCTACACCTTC. The chain carries TRBV15 and TRBJ1-2; 7 nucleotides match TRBD1. The CDR3 runs to 13 residues. In germline, CDR1 is LNHNV, CDR2 YYDKDF (reference sequence). With V trimmed by 4 bases and J by 7 bases, 6 bases remained unmatched.

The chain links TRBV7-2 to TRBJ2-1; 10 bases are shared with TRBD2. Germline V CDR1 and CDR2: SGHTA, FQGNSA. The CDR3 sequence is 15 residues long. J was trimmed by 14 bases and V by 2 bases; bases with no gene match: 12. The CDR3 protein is CASSLTETSGPREFF. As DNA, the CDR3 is TGTGCCAGCAGCTTAACAGAGACTAGCGGGCCCAGAGAGTTCTTC.

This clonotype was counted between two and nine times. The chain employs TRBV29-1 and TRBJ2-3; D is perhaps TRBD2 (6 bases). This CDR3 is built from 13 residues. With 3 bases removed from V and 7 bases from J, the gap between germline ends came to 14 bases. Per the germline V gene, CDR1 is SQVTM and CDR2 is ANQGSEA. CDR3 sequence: CSVEFRGSYTQYF. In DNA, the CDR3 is TGCAGCGTTGAGTTTCGGGGGTCATATACGCAGTATTTT.

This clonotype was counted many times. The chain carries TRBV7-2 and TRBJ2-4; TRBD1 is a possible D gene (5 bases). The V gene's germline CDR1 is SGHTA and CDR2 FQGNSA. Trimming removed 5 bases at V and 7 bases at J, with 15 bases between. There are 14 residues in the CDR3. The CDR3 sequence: CASSPGLSGNIQYF. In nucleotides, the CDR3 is TGTGCCAGCAGCCCGGGTCTGTCAGGGAACATTCAGTACTTC. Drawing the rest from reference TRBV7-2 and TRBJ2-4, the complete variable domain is GAGVSQSPSNKVTEKGKDVELRCDPISGHTALYWYRQSLGQGLEFLIYFQGNSAPDKSGLPSDRFSAERTGGSVSTLTIQRTQQEDSAVYLCASSPGLSGNIQYFGAGTRLSVL.

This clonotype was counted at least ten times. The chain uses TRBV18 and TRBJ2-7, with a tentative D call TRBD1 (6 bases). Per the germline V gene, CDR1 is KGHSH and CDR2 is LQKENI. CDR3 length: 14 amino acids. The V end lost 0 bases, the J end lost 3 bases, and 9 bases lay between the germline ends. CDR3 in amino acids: CASSPPDRGYEQYF. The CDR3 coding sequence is TGTGCCAGCTCACCACCGGACAGAGGCTACGAGCAGTACTTC.

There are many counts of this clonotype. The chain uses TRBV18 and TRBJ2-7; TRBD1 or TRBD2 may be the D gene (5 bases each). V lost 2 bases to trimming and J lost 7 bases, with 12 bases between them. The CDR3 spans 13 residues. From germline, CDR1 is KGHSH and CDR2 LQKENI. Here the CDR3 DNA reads TGTGCCAGCTCACCATCGGACACTAGGGAGCAGTACGTC. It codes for CASSPSDTREQYV.

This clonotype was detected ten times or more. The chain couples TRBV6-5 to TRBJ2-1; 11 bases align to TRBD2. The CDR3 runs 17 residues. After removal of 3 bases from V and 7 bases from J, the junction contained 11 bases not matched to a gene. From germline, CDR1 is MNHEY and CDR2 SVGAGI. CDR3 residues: CASSYTPGSGGENEQFF. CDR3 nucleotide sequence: TGTGCCAGCAGTTATACCCCGGGTAGCGGGGGGGAAAATGAGCAGTTCTTC.

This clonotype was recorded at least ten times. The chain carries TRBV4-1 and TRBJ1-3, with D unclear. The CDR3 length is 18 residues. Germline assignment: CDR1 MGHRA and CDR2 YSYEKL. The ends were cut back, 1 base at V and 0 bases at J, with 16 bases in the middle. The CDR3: CASSQAPQQILSGNTIYF. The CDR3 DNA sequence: TGCGCCAGCAGCCAAGCTCCCCAGCAGATCCTCTCTGGAAACACCATATATTTT.

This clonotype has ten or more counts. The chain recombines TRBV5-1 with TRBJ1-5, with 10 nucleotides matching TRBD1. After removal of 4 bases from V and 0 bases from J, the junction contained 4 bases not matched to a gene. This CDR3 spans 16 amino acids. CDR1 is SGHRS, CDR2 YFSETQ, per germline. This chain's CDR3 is CASSPGTGDSNQPQHF. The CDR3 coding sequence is TGCGCCAGCAGCCCTGGGACAGGGGATAGCAATCAGCCCCAGCATTTT. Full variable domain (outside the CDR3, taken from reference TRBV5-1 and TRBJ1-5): KAGVTQTPRYLIKTRGQQVTLSCSPISGHRSVSWYQQTPGQGLQFLFEYFSETQRNKGNFPGRFSGRQFSNSRSEMNVSTLELGDSALYLCASSPGTGDSNQPQHFGDGTRLSIL.

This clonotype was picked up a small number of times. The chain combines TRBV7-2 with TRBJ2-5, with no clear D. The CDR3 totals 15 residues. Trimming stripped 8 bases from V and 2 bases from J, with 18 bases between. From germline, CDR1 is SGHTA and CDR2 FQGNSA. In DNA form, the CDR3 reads TGTGCCAGCGGTCGAAGGTCCGGGTATCAAGAGACCCAGTACTTC. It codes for CASGRRSGYQETQYF.

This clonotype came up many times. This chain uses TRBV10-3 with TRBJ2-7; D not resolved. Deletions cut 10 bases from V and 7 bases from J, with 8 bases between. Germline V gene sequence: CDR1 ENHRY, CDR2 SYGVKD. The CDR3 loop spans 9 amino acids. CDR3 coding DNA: TGTGCCAGTCGTCGGGAGCAGTACTTC. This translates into CASRREQYF.

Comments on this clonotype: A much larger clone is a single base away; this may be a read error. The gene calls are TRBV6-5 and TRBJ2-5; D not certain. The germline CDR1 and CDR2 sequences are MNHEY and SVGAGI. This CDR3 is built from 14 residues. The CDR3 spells CAGSYSSGQETQYF. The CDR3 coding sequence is TGTGCCGGCAGTTACTCGTCAGGCCAAGAGACCCAGTACTTC.

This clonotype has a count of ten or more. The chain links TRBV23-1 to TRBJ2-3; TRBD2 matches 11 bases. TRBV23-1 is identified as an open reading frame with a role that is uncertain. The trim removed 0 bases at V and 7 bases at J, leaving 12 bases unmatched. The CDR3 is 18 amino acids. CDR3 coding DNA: TGCGCCAGCAGTCAATCCTTGAGACTAGCGGGGCGACTTCATACGCAGTATTTT. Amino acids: CASSQSLRLAGRLHTQYF.

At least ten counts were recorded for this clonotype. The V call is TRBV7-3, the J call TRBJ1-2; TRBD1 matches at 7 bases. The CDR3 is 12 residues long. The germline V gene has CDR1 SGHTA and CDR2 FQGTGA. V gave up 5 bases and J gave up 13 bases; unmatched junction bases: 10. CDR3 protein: CASSLPTGTVTF. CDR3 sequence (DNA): TGTGCCAGCAGCCTCCCGACAGGGACAGTCACCTTC.

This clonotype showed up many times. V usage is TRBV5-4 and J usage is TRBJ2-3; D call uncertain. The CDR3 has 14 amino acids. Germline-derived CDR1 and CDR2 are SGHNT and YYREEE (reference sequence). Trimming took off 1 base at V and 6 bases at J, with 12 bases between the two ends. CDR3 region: CASSLTSSLDTQYF. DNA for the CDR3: TGTGCCAGCAGCTTGACGTCTTCCTTGGATACGCAGTATTTT. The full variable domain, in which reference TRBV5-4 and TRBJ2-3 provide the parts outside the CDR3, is ETGVTQSPTHLIKTRGQQVTLRCSSQSGHNTVSWYQQALGQGPQFIFQYYREEENGRGNFPPRFSGLQFPNYSSELNVNALELDDSALYLCASSLTSSLDTQYFGPGTRLTVL.

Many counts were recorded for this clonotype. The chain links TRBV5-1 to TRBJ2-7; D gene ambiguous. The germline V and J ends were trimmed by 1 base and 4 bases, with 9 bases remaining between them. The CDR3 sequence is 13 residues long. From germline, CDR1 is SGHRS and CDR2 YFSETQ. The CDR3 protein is CASSLSRSYEQYF. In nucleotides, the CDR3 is TGCGCCAGCAGCTTGTCACGTTCGTACGAGCAGTACTTC.

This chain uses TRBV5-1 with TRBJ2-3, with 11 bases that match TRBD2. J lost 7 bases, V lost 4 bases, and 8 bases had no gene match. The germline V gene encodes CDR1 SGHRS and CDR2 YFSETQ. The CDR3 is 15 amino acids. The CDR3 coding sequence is TGCGCCAGCAGCCGATCTAGCGGGGGGTCAAATACGCAGTATTTT. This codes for CASSRSSGGSNTQYF.

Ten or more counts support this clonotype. CDR3 nucleotide sequence: TGCGCCAGCAGGCAGGGGTATAGCGGAACAGATACGCAGTATTTT. Amino acid sequence: CASRQGYSGTDTQYF. This rearrangement joins TRBV5-1 to TRBJ2-3, with D possibly called TRBD1 or TRBD2 (6 bases each). The V end was cut by 5 bases, the J end by 3 bases, with 16 bases between. This CDR3 spans 15 amino acids. Germline loops: CDR1 SGHRS, CDR2 YFSETQ.

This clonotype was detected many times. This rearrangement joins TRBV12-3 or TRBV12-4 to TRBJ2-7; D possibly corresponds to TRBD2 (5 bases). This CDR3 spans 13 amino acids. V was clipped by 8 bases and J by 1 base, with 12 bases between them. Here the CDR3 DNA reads TGTGCCAGCTCAAGGACTGAGTCCTACGAGCAGTACTTC. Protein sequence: CASSRTESYEQYF.

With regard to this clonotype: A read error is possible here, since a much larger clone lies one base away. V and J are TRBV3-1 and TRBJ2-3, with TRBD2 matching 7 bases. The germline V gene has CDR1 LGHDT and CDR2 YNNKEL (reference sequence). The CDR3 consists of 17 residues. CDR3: CTSSQGPQRGYTDTQYF. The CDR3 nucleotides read TGTACCAGCAGCCAAGGGCCTCAGCGGGGCTATACAGATACGCAGTATTTT.

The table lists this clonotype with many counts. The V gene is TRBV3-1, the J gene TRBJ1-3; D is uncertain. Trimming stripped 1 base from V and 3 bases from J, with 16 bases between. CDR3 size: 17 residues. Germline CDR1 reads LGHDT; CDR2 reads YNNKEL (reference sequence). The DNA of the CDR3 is TGTGCCAGCAGCCAAGCCCCACATCCAGACTTTGGAAACACCATATATTTT. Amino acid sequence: CASSQAPHPDFGNTIYF. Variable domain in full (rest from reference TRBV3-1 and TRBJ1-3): DTAVSQTPKYLVTQMGNDKSIKCEQNLGHDTMYWYKQDSKKFLKIMFSYNNKELIINETVPNRFSPKSPDKAHLNLHINSLELGDSAVYFCASSQAPHPDFGNTIYFGEGSWLTVV.

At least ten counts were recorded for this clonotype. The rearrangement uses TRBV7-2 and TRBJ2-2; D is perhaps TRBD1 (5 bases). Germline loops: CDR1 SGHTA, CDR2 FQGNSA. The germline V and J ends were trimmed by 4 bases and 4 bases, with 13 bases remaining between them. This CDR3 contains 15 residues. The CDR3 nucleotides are TGTGCCAGCAGCTCCCTGTACAGGATCACCGGGGAGCTGTTTTTT. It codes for CASSSLYRITGELFF.